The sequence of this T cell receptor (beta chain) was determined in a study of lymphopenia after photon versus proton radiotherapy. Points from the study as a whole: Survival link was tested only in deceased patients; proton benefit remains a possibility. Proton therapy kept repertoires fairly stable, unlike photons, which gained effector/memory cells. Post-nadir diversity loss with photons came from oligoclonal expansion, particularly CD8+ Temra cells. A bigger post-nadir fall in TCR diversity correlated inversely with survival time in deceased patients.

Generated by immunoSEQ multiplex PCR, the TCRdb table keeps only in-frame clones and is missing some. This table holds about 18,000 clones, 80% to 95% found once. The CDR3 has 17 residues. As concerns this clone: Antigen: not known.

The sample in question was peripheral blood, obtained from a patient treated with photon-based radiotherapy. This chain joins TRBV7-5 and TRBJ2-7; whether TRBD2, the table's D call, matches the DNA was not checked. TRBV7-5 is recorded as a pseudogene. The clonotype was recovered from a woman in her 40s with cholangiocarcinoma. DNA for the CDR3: TGTGCCAGAAGCTTAGTGGCCACATCGGGGGGCCAGAATCTTAAGTACTTC. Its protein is CARSLVATSGGQNLKYF.